These 30 T cell receptor beta chains were all obtained from the same sample, sequenced in a study of shared clonotypes between healthy human individuals. The protocol was immunoSEQ multiplex PCR, while the TCRdb copy is restricted to in-frame clones and leaves out a portion. The table lists approximately 840,000 clones, approximately 97% of them singletons, with less than 0.25% in the top ten. CD8 cells classed as naive were CD45RO-negative and positively selected for CCR7, excluding terminally differentiated effector memory CD45RA+ cells. What was sequenced was naive CD8+ T cells sorted from blood. These receptors came from a young man in good health.

Details on this clone: Within the sample, other DNA sequences also encode this same CDR3. V usage is TRBV6-5 and J usage is TRBJ2-1; D unclear. CDR1 is MNHEY and CDR2 is SVGAGI in the germline V gene. V lost 2 bases to trimming and J lost 5 bases, with 10 bases between them. CDR3 length: 14 amino acids. CDR3 region: CASSYPGLNNEQFF. The CDR3 region has the DNA TGTGCCAGCAGTTACCCGGGCCTAAACAATGAGCAGTTCTTC.

On this clone itself: Other nucleotide sequences in the sample specify the same CDR3. The V gene is TRBV7-9, the J gene TRBJ2-5, with D uncertain. Trimming took 0 bases from V and 4 from J, leaving 3 bases between them. The germline V gene encodes CDR1 SEHNR and CDR2 FQNEAQ (reference sequence). This CDR3 has 12 residues. The CDR3 DNA reads as TGTGCCAGCAGCTTAGCTGGAGAGACCCAGTACTTC. Amino acid sequence: CASSLAGETQYF.

CDR3 sequence reads: CASSERLALREQFF. The DNA of the CDR3 is TGTGCCAGCAGTGAACGGCTAGCCCTCAGGGAGCAGTTCTTC. The genes are TRBV6-1 and TRBJ2-1; possibly TRBD2 for D (5 bases). This CDR3 has 14 amino acids. The V end was cut by 2 bases, the J end by 10 bases, with 15 bases between. CDR1 MNHNS and CDR2 SASEGT come from the germline V gene.

The chain uses TRBV29-1 and TRBJ1-1, with D unresolved. This CDR3 spans 13 amino acids. CDR1 is SQVTM and CDR2 is ANQGSEA in the germline V gene. The germline V and J ends were trimmed by 5 bases and 0 bases, with 10 bases remaining between them. DNA of the CDR3: TGCAGCGTTTATCCTTACATGAACACTGAAGCTTTCTTT. This codes for CSVYPYMNTEAFF. The entire variable domain, with the rest obtained from reference TRBV29-1 and TRBJ1-1, is as follows: SAVISQKPSRDICQRGTSLTIQCQVDSQVTMMFWYRQQPGQSLTLIATANQGSEATYESGFVIDKFPISRPNLTFSTLTVSNMSPEDSSIYLCSVYPYMNTEAFFGQGTRLTVV.

The chain carries TRBV6-6 and TRBJ2-7; 8 bases map to TRBD2. With 0 bases clipped from V and 6 bases from J, the junction kept 4 bases outside the gene matches. Germline V gene data show CDR1 as MNHNY and CDR2 as SVGAGI (reference sequence). This CDR3 comprises 14 residues. The CDR3 spells CASSYSGTSGEQYF. The DNA of the CDR3 is TGTGCCAGCAGTTACTCCGGGACTAGTGGCGAGCAGTACTTC.

On this clone itself: Other DNA variants within this sample encode the same CDR3. The genes are TRBV27 and TRBJ1-5, with TRBD1 identical over 8 bases. CDR1 is MNHEY, CDR2 SMNVEV, per germline (reference sequence). V shed 5 bases, J shed 0 bases, and the junction held 6 bases outside the gene matches. This CDR3 contains 16 residues. The CDR3 region has the DNA TGTGCCAGCAGTCCACGGACAGGGTATAGCAATCAGCCCCAGCATTTT. Its protein product is CASSPRTGYSNQPQHF.

The chain is built from TRBV28 and TRBJ2-7; D is undetermined. Per the germline V gene, CDR1 is MDHEN and CDR2 is SYDVKM. The CDR3 extends over 14 amino acids. V shed 4 bases and J shed 6 bases, with 16 bases lying between them. CDR3 bases: TGTGCCAGCAGTTCCCTTATGCTGGCCGGCGAGCAGTACTTC. Encoded protein: CASSSLMLAGEQYF.

This chain links TRBV6-1 with TRBJ2-5; D is uncertain. The germline CDR1 and CDR2 sequences are MNHNS and SASEGT. The V and J ends lost 10 bases and 1 base respectively, with 16 bases between them. This CDR3 has 14 amino acids. The CDR3 here is CATTSYVVQETQYF. The CDR3 DNA sequence: TGTGCCACAACTTCTTATGTAGTCCAAGAGACCCAGTACTTC.

The chain recombines TRBV4-3 with TRBJ1-4; D gene ambiguous. Trimming cost V 4 bases and J 8 bases, with 14 bases left between them. Per germline, CDR1 LGHNA and CDR2 YSLEER. The CDR3 has 14 amino acids. CDR3 in amino acids: CASSPQSLGEKLFF. The CDR3 DNA reads TGCGCCAGCAGCCCTCAGAGTCTGGGGGAAAAACTGTTTTTT.

Concerning this clone itself: This specimen includes other DNA sequences encoding the same CDR3. The V call is TRBV4-3, the J call TRBJ2-7, with D uncertain. V was shortened by 0 bases and J by 3 bases, with 6 bases between the two germline ends. This CDR3 is 13 amino acids long. The germline V gene has CDR1 LGHNA and CDR2 YSLEER. The CDR3 here is CASSQDSSYEQYF. CDR3 bases: TGCGCCAGCAGCCAAGATTCCAGCTACGAGCAGTACTTC.

V and J are TRBV29-1 and TRBJ2-1; D not resolved. The ends were cut back, 6 bases at V and 0 bases at J, with 15 bases in the middle. Germline values: CDR1 SQVTM, CDR2 ANQGSEA. There are 15 residues in the CDR3. CDR3 loop: CSVPMTLSSYNEQFF. In DNA, the CDR3 is TGCAGCGTCCCAATGACCCTAAGCTCCTACAATGAGCAGTTCTTC.

This clone turned up a few times. This rearrangement joins TRBV7-8 to TRBJ2-1; 7 bases are a match to TRBD1. CDR1 is SGHVS, CDR2 FQNEAQ, per germline. Trimming cost V 5 bases and J 5 bases; bases outside gene matches: 15. The CDR3 is 17 amino acids. The CDR3 DNA reads as TGTGCCAGCAGCCTACTGCCCTTAGGGGGCAGTGACAATGAGCAGTTCTTC. Residues: CASSLLPLGGSDNEQFF.

The chain carries TRBV29-1 and TRBJ1-1, with unresolved D. The CDR3 is made up of 9 amino acids. Germline CDR1 SQVTM, CDR2 ANQGSEA. Trimming stripped 4 bases from V and 6 bases from J, with 3 bases between. The CDR3 loop is CSVAPEAFF. CDR3 coding DNA: TGCAGCGTTGCTCCTGAAGCTTTCTTT.

The rearrangement uses TRBV27 and TRBJ2-7; 8 bases agree with TRBD2. After removal of 5 bases from V and 3 bases from J, the junction contained 6 bases not matched to a gene. The CDR3 length is 14 residues. The germline V gene has CDR1 MNHEY and CDR2 SMNVEV (reference sequence). The CDR3 protein is CASSGGTRGYEQYF. Written as DNA, the CDR3 is TGTGCCAGCAGTGGGGGGACTAGGGGCTACGAGCAGTACTTC.

This clone has a handful of counts. The V and J genes are TRBV9 and TRBJ1-2; possibly TRBD1 for D (6 bases). Per the germline V gene, CDR1 is SGDLS and CDR2 is YYNGEE. The V end lost 3 bases, the J end lost 3 bases, and 18 bases lay between the germline ends. This CDR3 contains 16 residues. As DNA, the CDR3 is TGTGCCAGCAGCGACCGGGACATCAAGCATCACTATGGCTACACCTTC. It is translated as CASSDRDIKHHYGYTF. Variable domain in full (rest from reference TRBV9 and TRBJ1-2): DSGVTQTPKHLITATGQRVTLRCSPRSGDLSVYWYQQSLDQGLQFLIQYYNGEERAKGNILERFSAQQFPDLHSELNLSSLELGDSALYFCASSDRDIKHHYGYTFGSGTRLTVV.

The J gene is TRBJ2-2, the V gene TRBV7-6; D is undetermined. Between the trimmed V and J ends, which lost 5 bases and 4 bases, there was a span of 17 bases. Germline loops: CDR1 SGHVS, CDR2 FNYEAQ. CDR3 size: 16 residues. CDR3 DNA: TGTGCCAGCAGCCGCCTCGGACGGGCCACCACCGGGGAGCTGTTTTTT. Encoded protein: CASSRLGRATTGELFF.

The rearrangement joins TRBV7-8 to TRBJ2-1; D possibly corresponds to TRBD2 (6 bases). This CDR3 has 15 amino acids. V lost 1 base, J lost 0 bases, and 7 bases lay in between. The V gene's germline CDR1 is SGHVS and CDR2 FQNEAQ. The CDR3 sequence is CASSLGTNSYNEQFF. In DNA, the CDR3 is TGTGCCAGCAGCTTAGGGACTAACTCCTACAATGAGCAGTTCTTC.

The chain employs TRBV10-3 and TRBJ2-7; D is ambiguous. V gave up 4 bases and J gave up 0 bases, with 13 bases separating them. This CDR3 has 15 amino acids. Germline assignment: CDR1 ENHRY and CDR2 SYGVKD. CDR3 region: CAISGSMERSYEQYF. The CDR3 DNA reads as TGTGCCATCAGTGGCTCCATGGAACGCTCCTACGAGCAGTACTTC.

The chain recombines TRBV29-1 with TRBJ2-1; D is unclear. This CDR3 has 15 amino acids. The V end was cut by 5 bases, the J end by 0 bases, with 14 bases between. Germline lookup yields CDR1 SQVTM and CDR2 ANQGSEA. CDR3 loop: CSVPRRTSSYNEQFF. The CDR3 DNA sequence: TGCAGCGTTCCCCGACGGACGAGCTCCTACAATGAGCAGTTCTTC.

V usage is TRBV7-8 and J usage is TRBJ2-5; the match to TRBD2 covers 11 bases. The CDR3 has 16 amino acids. The V gene's germline CDR1 is SGHVS and CDR2 FQNEAQ. V dropped 2 bases and J dropped 6; count of bases not matched to a gene: 8. This CDR3 is CASSLTSGRAEQTQYF. The CDR3 bases are TGTGCCAGCAGCTTAACTAGCGGGAGAGCGGAACAGACCCAGTACTTC.

The chain recombines TRBV27 with TRBJ2-1; 7 positions agree with TRBD2. The CDR3 contains 13 residues. V shed 5 bases, J shed 5 bases, and the junction held 3 bases outside the gene matches. CDR1 is MNHEY and CDR2 is SMNVEV in the germline V gene (reference sequence). The CDR3 DNA reads TGTGCCAGCAGTGGGAGGGCCGACAATGAGCAGTTCTTC. This codes for CASSGRADNEQFF.

This sequence joins TRBV9 and TRBJ2-1; TRBD2 agrees at 13 bases. Germline trimming cut 4 bases from V and 9 bases from J; bases unmatched to any gene: 7. From germline, CDR1 is SGDLS and CDR2 YYNGEE. CDR3 size: 15 residues. The CDR3 nucleotides are TGTGCCAGCAGCTCCGGACTAGCGGGAGAGGGTGAGCAGTTCTTC. Protein: CASSSGLAGEGEQFF.

The chain has TRBV13 and TRBJ2-1, with D possibly being TRBD1 (6 bases). CDR3 length equals 16 residues. V was cut by 5 bases and J by 2 bases, with 16 bases left in between. Germline CDR1 PRHDT, CDR2 FYEKMQ (reference sequence). The CDR3 DNA sequence: TGTGCCAGCAGCCTCGGGACACAAGCGCCCTACAATGAGCAGTTCTTC. Translated, it gives CASSLGTQAPYNEQFF.

The chain uses TRBV7-9 and TRBJ2-6; no definite D call. V dropped 8 bases and J dropped 0 bases, with 2 bases sitting between them. Germline CDR1 and CDR2: SEHNR and FQNEAQ (reference sequence). The CDR3 consists of 12 residues. The CDR3 protein is CASRSGANVLTF. CDR3 bases: TGTGCCAGCCGCTCTGGGGCCAACGTCCTGACTTTC.

The chain combines TRBV14 with TRBJ2-7, with 7 bases lining up with TRBD2. The V gene end was trimmed by 3 bases and the J gene end by 0 bases; junction bases not matched to a gene: 11. Germline V gives CDR1 SGHDN, CDR2 FVKESK. CDR3 size: 17 residues. The CDR3 DNA is TGTGCCAGCAGCCAGGAGGGAGCGGGACTATCCTCCTACGAGCAGTACTTC. Residues: CASSQEGAGLSSYEQYF.

The rearrangement joins TRBV6-1 to TRBJ1-2, with 9 bases identical to TRBD1. CDR1 and CDR2 from the germline V gene are MNHNS and SASEGT. Trimming removed 5 bases from V and 3 bases from J; junction bases left unmatched: 4. The CDR3 is 14 residues long. CDR3 region: CASSIRTGDYGYTF. As DNA, the CDR3 is TGTGCCAGCAGTATTCGGACAGGGGACTATGGCTACACCTTC.

V is TRBV27 and J is TRBJ2-5; D is unclear. With 6 bases removed from V and 5 bases from J, the gap between germline ends came to 1 base. Germline V gene sequence: CDR1 MNHEY, CDR2 SMNVEV (reference sequence). CDR3 length: 9 amino acids. The CDR3 here is CASRETQYF. In DNA form, the CDR3 reads TGTGCCAGCAGGGAGACCCAGTACTTC.

About this clone itself: The sample contains more than one DNA sequence encoding this CDR3. The V gene is TRBV4-1, the J gene TRBJ2-1; 14 nucleotides line up with TRBD2. Germline loops: CDR1 MGHRA, CDR2 YSYEKL. Trimming at V came to 0 bases and at J to 6 bases, leaving 1 base not matched to a gene. The length of the CDR3 is 16 residues. CDR3 amino acids: CASSQEGLAGVNEQFF. For the CDR3, the DNA is TGCGCCAGCAGCCAAGAGGGACTAGCGGGGGTCAATGAGCAGTTCTTC.

The V and J genes are TRBV6-1 and TRBJ1-5; 8 bases align to TRBD1. This CDR3 is built from 16 residues. The V segment lost 2 bases and the J segment 2 bases; nucleotides outside the gene matches: 5. Germline CDR1 is MNHNS and CDR2 is SASEGT. The CDR3 reads CASSEFPGGGNQPQHF. In nucleotides, the CDR3 is TGTGCCAGCAGTGAATTCCCAGGGGGCGGCAATCAGCCCCAGCATTTT.

In regard to this clone: A read error may be the cause here, since a much bigger clone is one base away. The rearrangement uses TRBV6-5 and TRBJ2-3; D remains ambiguous. The CDR3 runs to 11 residues. The germline gives CDR1 MNHEY, CDR2 SVGAGI. With 4 bases removed from V and 5 bases from J, the gap between germline ends came to 4 bases. The CDR3 DNA is TGTGCCAGCAGTTTCATAGATACGCAGTATTTT. Its translation: CASSFIDTQYF.